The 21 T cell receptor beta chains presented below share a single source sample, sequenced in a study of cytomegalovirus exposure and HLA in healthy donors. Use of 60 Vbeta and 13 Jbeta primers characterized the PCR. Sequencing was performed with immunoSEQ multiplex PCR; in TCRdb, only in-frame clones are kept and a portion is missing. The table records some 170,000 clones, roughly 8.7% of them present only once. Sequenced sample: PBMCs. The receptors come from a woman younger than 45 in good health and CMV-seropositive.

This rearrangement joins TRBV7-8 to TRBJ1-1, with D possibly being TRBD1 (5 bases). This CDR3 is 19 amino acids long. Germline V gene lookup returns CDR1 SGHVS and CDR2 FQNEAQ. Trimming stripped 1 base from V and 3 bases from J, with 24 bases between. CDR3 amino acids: CASSLVARQNTLVDTEAFF. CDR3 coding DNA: TGTGCCAGCAGCTTAGTCGCCCGACAGAACACCCTTGTCGACACTGAAGCTTTCTTT.

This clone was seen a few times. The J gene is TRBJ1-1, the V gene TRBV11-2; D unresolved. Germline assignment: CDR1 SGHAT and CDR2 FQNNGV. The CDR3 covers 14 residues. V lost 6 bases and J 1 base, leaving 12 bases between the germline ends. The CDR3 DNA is TGTGCCAGCAGTTTTTCGCACGGGAACACTGAAGCTTTCTTT. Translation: CASSFSHGNTEAFF.

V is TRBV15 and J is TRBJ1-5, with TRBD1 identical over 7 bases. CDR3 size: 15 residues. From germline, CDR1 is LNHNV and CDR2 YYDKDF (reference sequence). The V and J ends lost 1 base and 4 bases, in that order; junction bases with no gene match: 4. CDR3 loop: CATSRGRTGNQPQHF. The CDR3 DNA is TGTGCCACCAGCAGAGGCCGGACAGGAAATCAGCCCCAGCATTTT.

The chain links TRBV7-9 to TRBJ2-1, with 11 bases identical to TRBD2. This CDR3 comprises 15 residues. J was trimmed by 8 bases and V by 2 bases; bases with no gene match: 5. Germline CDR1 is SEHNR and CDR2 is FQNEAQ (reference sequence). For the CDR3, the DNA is TGTGCCAGCAGCTTAAAACTAGCGGGAGTTGATGAGCAGTTCTTC. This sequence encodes CASSLKLAGVDEQFF.

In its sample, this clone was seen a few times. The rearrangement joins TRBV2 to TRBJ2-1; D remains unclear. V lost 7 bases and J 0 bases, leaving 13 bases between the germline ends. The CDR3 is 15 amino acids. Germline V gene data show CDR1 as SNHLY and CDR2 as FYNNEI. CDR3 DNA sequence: TGTGCCAGCACCCCGTCGACTCCCTCCTACAATGAGCAGTTCTTC. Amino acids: CASTPSTPSYNEQFF. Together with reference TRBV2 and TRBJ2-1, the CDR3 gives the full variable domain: EPEVTQTPSHQVTQMGQEVILRCVPISNHLYFYWYRQILGQKVEFLVSFYNNEISEKSEIFDDQFSVERPDGSNFTLKIRSTKLEDSAMYFCASTPSTPSYNEQFFGPGTRLTVL.

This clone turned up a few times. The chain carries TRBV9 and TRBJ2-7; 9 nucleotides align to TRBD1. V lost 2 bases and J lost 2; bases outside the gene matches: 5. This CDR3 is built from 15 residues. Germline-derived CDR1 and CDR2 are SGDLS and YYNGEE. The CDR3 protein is CASSVGGQGTYEQYF. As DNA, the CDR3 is TGTGCCAGCAGCGTTGGGGGACAGGGTACCTACGAGCAGTACTTC. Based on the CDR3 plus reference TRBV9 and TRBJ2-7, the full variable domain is DSGVTQTPKHLITATGQRVTLRCSPRSGDLSVYWYQQSLDQGLQFLIQYYNGEERAKGNILERFSAQQFPDLHSELNLSSLELGDSALYFCASSVGGQGTYEQYFGPGTRLTVT.

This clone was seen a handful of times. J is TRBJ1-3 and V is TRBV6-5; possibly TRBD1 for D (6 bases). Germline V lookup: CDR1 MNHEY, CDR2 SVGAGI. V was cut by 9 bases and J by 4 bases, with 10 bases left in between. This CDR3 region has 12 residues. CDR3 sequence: CASTGQGNTIYF. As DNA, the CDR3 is TGTGCCAGTACAGGGCAAGGAAACACCATATATTTT.

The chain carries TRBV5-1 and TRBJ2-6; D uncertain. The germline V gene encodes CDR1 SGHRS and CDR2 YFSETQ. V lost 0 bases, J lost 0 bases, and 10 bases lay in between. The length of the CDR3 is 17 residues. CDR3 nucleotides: TGCGCCAGCAGCTTGGAAACTCTGAGCTCTGGGGCCAACGTCCTGACTTTC. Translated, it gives CASSLETLSSGANVLTF.

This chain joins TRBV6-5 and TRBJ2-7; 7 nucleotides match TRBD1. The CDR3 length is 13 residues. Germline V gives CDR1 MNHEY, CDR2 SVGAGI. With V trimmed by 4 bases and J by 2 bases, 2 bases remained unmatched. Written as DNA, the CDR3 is TGTGCCAGCAGTTTCGGGACAGCCTACGAGCAGTACTTC. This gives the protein CASSFGTAYEQYF.

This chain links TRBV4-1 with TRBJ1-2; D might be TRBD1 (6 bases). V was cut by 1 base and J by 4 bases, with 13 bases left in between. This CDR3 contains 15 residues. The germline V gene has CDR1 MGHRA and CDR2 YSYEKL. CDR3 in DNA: TGCGCCAGCAGCCAAGTTCTAGACAGGCTCTATGGCTACACCTTC. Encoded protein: CASSQVLDRLYGYTF.

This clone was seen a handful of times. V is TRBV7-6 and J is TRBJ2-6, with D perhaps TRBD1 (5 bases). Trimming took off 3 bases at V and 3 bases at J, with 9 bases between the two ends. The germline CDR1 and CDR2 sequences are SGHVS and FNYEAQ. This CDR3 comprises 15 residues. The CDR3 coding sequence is TGTGCCAGCAGCTTCAGGGCACATGGGGCCAACGTCCTGACTTTC. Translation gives CASSFRAHGANVLTF.

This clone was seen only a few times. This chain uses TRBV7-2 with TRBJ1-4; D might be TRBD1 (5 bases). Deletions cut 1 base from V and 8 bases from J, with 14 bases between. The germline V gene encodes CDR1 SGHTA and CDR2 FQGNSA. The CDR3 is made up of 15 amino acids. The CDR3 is CASSLVGRVGEKLFF. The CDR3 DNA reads TGTGCCAGCAGCTTAGTAGGCAGGGTGGGAGAAAAACTGTTTTTT.

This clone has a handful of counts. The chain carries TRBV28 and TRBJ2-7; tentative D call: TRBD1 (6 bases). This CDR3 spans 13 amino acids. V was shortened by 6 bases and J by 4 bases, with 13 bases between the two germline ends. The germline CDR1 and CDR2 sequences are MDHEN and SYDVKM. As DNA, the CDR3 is TGTGCCAGCAGGACCGGGACACTTTACGAGCAGTACTTC. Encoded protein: CASRTGTLYEQYF.

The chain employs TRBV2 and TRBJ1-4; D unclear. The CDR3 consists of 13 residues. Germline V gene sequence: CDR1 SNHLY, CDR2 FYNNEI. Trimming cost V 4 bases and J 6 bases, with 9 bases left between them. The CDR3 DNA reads TGTGCCAGCAGTGCCGCTGAGTATGAAAAACTGTTTTTT. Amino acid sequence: CASSAAEYEKLFF.

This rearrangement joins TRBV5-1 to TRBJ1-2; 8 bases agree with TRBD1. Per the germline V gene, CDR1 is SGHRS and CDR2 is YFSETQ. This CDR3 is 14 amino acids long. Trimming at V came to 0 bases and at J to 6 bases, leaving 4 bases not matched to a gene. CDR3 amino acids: CASSLGQGTDGYTF. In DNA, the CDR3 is TGCGCCAGCAGCTTGGGACAGGGGACAGATGGCTACACCTTC.

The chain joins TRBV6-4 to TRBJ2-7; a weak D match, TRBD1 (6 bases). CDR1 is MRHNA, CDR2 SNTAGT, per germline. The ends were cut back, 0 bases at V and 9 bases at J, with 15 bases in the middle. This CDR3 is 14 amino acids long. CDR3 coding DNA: TGTGCCAGCAGTGACTCGATCCTGGGGGCAAGGCAGTACTTC. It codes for CASSDSILGARQYF.

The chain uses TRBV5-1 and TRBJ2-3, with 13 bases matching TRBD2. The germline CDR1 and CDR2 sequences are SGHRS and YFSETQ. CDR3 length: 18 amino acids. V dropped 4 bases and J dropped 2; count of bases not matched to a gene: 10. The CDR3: CASSPGLAGVLLTDTQYF. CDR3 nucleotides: TGCGCCAGCAGCCCAGGACTAGCGGGAGTGTTACTCACAGATACGCAGTATTTT.

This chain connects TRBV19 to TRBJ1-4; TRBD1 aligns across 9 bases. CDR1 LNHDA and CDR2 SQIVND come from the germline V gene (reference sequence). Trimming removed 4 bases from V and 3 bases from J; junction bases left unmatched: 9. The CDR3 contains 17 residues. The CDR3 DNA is TGTGCCAGTAGTACACCGGGACAGGGATTGGCTAATGAAAAACTGTTTTTT. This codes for CASSTPGQGLANEKLFF.

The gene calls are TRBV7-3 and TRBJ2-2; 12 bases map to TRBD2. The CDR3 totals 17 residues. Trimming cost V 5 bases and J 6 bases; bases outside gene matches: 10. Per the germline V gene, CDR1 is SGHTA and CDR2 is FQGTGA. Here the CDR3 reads CASSPRLAGEVAGELFF. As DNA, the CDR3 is TGTGCCAGCAGCCCCCGACTAGCGGGAGAGGTAGCCGGGGAGCTGTTTTTT.

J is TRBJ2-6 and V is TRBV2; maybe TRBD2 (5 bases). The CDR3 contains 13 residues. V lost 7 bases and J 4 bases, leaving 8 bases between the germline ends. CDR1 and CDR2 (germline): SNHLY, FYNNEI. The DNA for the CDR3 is TGTGCCAGCAAGGACTCCGGGGCCAACGTCCTGACTTTC. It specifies CASKDSGANVLTF.

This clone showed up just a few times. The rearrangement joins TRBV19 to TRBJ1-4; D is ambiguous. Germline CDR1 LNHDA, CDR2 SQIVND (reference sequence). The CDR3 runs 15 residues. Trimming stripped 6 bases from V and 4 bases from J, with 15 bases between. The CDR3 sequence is CASSPSGVFNEKLFF. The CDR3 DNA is TGTGCCAGTAGCCCCTCCGGGGTATTTAATGAAAAACTGTTTTTT.